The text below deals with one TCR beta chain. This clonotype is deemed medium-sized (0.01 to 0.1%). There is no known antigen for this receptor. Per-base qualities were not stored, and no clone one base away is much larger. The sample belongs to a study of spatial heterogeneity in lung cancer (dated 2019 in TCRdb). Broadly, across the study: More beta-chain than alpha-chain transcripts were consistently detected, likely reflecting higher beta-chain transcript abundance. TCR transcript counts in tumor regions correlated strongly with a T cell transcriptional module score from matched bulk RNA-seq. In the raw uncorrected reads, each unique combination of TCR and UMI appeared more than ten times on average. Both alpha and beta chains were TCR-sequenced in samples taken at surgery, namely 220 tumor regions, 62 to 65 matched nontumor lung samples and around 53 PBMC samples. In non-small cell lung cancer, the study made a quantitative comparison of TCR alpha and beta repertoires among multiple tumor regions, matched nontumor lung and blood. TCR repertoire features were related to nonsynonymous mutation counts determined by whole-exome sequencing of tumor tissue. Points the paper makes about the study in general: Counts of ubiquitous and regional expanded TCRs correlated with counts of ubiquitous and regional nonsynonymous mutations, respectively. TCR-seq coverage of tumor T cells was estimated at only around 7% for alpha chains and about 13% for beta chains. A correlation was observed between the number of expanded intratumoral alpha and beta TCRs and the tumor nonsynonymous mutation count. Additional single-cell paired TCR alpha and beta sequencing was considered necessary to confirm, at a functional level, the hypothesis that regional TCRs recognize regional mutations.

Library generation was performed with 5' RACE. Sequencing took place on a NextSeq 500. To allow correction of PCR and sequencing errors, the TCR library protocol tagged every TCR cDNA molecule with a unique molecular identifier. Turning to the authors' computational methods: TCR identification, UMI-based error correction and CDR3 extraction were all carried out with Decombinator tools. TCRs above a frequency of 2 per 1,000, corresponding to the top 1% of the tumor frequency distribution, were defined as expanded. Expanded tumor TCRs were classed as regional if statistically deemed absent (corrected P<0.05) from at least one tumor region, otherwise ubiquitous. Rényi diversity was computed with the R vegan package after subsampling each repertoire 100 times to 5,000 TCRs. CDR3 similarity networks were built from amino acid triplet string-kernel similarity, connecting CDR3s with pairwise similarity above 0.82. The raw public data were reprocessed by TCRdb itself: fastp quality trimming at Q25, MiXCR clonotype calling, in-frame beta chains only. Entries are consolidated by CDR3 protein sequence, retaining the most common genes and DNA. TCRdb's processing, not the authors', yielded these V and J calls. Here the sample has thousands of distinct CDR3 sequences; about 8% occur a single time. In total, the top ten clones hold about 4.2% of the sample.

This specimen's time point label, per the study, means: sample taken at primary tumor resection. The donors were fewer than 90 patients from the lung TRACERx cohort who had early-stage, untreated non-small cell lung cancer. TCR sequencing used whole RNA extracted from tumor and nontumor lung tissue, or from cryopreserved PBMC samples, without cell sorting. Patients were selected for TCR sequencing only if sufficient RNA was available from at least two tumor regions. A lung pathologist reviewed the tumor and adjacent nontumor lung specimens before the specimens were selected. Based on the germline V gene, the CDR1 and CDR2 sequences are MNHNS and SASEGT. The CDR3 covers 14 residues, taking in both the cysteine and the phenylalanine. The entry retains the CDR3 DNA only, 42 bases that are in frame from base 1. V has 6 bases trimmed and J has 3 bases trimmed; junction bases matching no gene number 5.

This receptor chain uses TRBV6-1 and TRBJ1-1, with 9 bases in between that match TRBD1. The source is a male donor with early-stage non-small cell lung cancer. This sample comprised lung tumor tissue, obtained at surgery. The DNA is TGTGCCAGCAGGGGACAGGGCGGTCACACTGAAGCTTTCTTT. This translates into CASRGQGGHTEAFF.